In its sample, the clone carrying this T cell receptor (beta chain) was seen a few times. 13 Jbeta primers and 60 Vbeta primers were used for the PCR. Data came from immunoSEQ multiplex PCR; TCRdb stores just in-frame clones and leaves some out. The sample has 170,000 or so clones; 75% to 85% are singletons. The germline V gene has CDR1 SQVTM and CDR2 ANQGSEA. The length of the CDR3 is 15 residues. With V trimmed by 5 bases and J by 1 base, 6 bases remained unmatched. The data derive from a study of cytomegalovirus exposure and HLA in healthy donors. V gene TRBV29-1 combines with J gene TRBJ2-2, with 8 bases identical to TRBD1. The material sequenced was PBMCs. This sequence was found in a woman in her 30s in good health and CMV-seropositive. DNA of the CDR3: TGCAGCGTTACAGGGACAGGAGGGAACACCGGGGAGCTGTTTTTT. Amino acids: CSVTGTGGNTGELFF.